The present TCR beta chain was sequenced within a study of CD8 T cells in Susac syndrome (dated by TCRdb to the late 2010s). Study-level background: Repertoire sequencing was used to test whether CD8+ T cell activation and differentiation in Susac syndrome was antigen driven. Findings and caveats that apply to the study as a whole: The TCR sequencing and HLA analysis was acknowledged to have included a relatively small number of individuals.

RNA was extracted using the RNeasy kit, and roughly 0.5 to 1 microgram was reverse transcribed with random hexamers. The immunoSEQ multiplex PCR assay, covering 54 Vbeta and 13 Jbeta segments, was used to amplify TCR beta CDR3 regions. PCR amplification bias was corrected using a synthetic template baseline for primer optimization and computational correction. Regarding the original processing steps: Reads were assigned to V, D and J genes according to IMGT and analyzed in immunoSEQ Analyzer, with only productive sequences retained. Clonality was calculated as one minus the Shannon entropy normalized by log2 of the number of productive unique sequences. Public and private clones were assessed among the 100 most prevalent clones of each patient and control. A clone was defined as Susac-specific if it was absent from the healthy and MS cohorts, from some 1,100 published viral clones and from other ImmuneACCESS disease sequences. TCRdb applied fastp at Q25 and MiXCR to the public reads, then kept only in-frame beta chains. CDR3 protein duplicates are merged, each entry listing the most common genes and DNA. The V and J calls and clone size come from TCRdb's table, not from the authors' own analysis. The sample table shows 250,000 to 350,000 distinct CDR3 sequences, and around 92% are seen once. 0.065% of the sample is in the top ten clones.

Peripheral blood CD8+ and CD4+ T cells from healthy donors, Susac syndrome patients and multiple sclerosis patients were profiled using high-throughput TCR beta sequencing. Multiple sclerosis controls were treatment-naive patients with stable or active relapsing-remitting disease fulfilling revised McDonald criteria. Bulk CD8+ and CD4+ T cells were purified magnetically by negative isolation, whereas CD8+ TEMRA cells were enriched by FACS. Blood was drawn into EDTA tubes, processed within 24 hours, and PBMCs were isolated by density gradient centrifugation. PBMCs destined for TCR sequencing were cryopreserved in liquid nitrogen and later thawed in a 37 °C water bath. The sorted or isolated CD4+, CD8+ and CD8+ TEMRA cells had a purity of 90% or higher. The junction shows trimming of 5 bases on V and 2 bases on J, and the gene matches do not reach 8 bases of it. CDR1 and CDR2, per the germline V gene (reference sequence), are SEHNR and FQNEAQ. The cysteine opens and the phenylalanine closes a CDR3 of 15 amino acids. The read is trimmed to its CDR3 DNA, 45 bases read in frame from base 1.

About this clonotype: The antigen it binds to is not known. The sample holds no much larger clone one base away, and base qualities are not on file.

Material for sequencing was CD4+ T cells from PBMCs. The TCR was taken from a human donor with multiple sclerosis. This chain joins TRBV7-9 to TRBJ1-1; 7 central bases correspond to TRBD1. Here the CDR3 is given as CASSTRQGSNTEAFF. The sequenced DNA: TGTGCCAGCAGCACTAGACAGGGCAGTAACACTGAAGCTTTCTTT.